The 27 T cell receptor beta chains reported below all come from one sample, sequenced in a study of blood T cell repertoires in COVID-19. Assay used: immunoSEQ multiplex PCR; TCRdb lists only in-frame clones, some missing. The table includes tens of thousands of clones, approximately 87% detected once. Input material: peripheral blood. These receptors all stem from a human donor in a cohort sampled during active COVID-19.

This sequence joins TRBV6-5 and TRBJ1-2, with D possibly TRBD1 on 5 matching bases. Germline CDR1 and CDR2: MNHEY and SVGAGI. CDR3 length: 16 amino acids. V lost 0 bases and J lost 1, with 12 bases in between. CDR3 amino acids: CASSYSKRGVNYGYTF. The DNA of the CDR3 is TGTGCCAGCAGTTACTCGAAAAGGGGCGTTAACTATGGCTACACCTTC.

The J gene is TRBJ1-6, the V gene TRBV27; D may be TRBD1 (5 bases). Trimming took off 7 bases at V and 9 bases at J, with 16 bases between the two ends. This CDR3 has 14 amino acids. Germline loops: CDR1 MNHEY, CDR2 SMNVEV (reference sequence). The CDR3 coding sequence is TGTGCCAGCACTCCCCGGGGGAGCGGTTCACCCCTCCACTTT. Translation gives CASTPRGSGSPLHF.

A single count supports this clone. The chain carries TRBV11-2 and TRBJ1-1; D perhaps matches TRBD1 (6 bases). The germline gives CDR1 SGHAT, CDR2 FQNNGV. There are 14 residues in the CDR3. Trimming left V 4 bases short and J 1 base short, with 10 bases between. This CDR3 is CASSWGHPNTEAFF. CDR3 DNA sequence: TGTGCCAGCAGCTGGGGACACCCGAACACTGAAGCTTTCTTT.

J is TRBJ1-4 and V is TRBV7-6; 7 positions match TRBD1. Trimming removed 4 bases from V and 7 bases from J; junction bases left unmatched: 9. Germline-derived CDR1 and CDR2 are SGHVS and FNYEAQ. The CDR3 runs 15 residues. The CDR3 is CASSSNRGVGEKLFF. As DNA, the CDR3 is TGTGCCAGCAGCTCAAACAGGGGTGTGGGTGAAAAACTGTTTTTT.

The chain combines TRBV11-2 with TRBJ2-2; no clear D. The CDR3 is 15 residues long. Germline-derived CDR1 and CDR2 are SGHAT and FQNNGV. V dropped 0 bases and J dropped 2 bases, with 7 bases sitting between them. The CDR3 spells CASSLENSNTGELFF. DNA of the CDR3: TGTGCCAGCAGCTTAGAAAACAGCAACACCGGGGAGCTGTTTTTT.

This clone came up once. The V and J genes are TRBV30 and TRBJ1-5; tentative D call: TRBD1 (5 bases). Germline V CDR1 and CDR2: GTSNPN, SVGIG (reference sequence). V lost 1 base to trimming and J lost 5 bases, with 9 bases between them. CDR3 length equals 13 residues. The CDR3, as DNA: TGTGCCTGGAGTGGGCAGGGCGATCAGCCCCAGCATTTT. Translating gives CAWSGQGDQPQHF.

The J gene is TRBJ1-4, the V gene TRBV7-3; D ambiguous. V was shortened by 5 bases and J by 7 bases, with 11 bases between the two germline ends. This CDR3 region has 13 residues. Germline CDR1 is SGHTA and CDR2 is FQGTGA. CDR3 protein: CASSPGKGEKLFF. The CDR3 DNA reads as TGTGCCAGCAGCCCCGGGAAGGGTGAAAAACTGTTTTTT.

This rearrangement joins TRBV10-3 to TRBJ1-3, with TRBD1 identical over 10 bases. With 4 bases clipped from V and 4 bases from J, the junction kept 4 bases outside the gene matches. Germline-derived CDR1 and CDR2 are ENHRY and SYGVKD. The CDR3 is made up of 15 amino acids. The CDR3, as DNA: TGTGCCATCAGTGGACAGGGGGCGCTGGGAAACACCATATATTTT. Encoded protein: CAISGQGALGNTIYF.

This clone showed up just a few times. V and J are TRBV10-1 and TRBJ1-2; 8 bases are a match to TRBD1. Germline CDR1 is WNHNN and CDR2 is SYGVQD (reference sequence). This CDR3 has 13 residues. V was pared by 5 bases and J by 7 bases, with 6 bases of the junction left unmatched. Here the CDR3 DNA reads TGCGCCAGCAGTCCGGGGACAGGACGTGGCTACACCTTC. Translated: CASSPGTGRGYTF.

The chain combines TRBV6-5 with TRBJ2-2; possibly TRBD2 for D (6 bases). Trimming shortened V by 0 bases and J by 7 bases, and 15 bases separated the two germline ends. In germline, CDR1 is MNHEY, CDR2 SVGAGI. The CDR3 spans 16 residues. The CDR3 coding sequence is TGTGCCAGCAGTTACTCGATCGTCTCGGGGGACGGGGAGCTGTTTTTT. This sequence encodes CASSYSIVSGDGELFF.

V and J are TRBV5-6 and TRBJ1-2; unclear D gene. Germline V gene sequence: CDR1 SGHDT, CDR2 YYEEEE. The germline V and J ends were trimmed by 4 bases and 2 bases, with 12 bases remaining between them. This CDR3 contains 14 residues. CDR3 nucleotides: TGTGCCAGCAGCCGTCGAGTTCCGAACTATGGCTACACCTTC. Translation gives CASSRRVPNYGYTF.

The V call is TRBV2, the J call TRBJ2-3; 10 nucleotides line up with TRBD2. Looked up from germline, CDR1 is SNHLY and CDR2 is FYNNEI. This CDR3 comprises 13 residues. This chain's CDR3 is CVASGGRTDTQYF. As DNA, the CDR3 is TGTGTGGCTAGCGGGGGTAGAACAGATACGCAGTATTTT.

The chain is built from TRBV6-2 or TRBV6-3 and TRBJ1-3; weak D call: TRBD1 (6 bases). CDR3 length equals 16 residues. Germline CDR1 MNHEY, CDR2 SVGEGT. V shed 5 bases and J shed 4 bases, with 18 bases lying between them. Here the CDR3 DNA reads TGTGCCAGCAGTGCGATCTTTACAGGGACCGGAAACACCATATATTTT. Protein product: CASSAIFTGTGNTIYF.

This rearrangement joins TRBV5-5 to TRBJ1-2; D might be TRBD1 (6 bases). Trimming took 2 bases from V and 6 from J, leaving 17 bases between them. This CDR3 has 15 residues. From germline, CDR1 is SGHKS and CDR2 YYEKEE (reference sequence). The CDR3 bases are TGTGCCAGCAGCTTATCCCAGGGGCTAATCCATGGCTACACCTTC. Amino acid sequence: CASSLSQGLIHGYTF.

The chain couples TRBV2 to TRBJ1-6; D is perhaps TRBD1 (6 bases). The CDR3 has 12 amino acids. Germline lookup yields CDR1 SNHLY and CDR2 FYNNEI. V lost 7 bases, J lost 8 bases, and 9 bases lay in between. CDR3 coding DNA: TGTGCCAGCAACAGGGAATATTCACCCCTCCACTTT. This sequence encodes CASNREYSPLHF. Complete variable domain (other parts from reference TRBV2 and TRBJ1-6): EPEVTQTPSHQVTQMGQEVILRCVPISNHLYFYWYRQILGQKVEFLVSFYNNEISEKSEIFDDQFSVERPDGSNFTLKIRSTKLEDSAMYFCASNREYSPLHFGNGTRLTVT.

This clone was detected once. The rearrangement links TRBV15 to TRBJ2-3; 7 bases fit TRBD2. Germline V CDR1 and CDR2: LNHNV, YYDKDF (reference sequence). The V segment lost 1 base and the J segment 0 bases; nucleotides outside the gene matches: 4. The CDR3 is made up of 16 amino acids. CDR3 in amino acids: CATSRVTSVSTDTQYF. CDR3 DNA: TGTGCCACCAGCAGAGTCACTAGCGTCAGCACAGATACGCAGTATTTT.

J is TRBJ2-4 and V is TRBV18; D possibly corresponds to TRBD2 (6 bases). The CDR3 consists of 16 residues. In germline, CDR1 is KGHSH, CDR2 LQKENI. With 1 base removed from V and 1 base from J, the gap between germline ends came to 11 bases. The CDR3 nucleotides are TGTGCCAGCTCACCACTCGGGAGAGGCGCCAAAAACATTCAGTACTTC. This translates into CASSPLGRGAKNIQYF. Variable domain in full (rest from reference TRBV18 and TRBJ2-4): NAGVMQNPRHLVRRRGQEARLRCSPMKGHSHVYWYRQLPEEGLKFMVYLQKENIIDESGMPKERFSAEFPKEGPSILRIQQVVRGDSAAYFCASSPLGRGAKNIQYFGAGTRLSVL.

The CDR3 region has the DNA TGTGCCAGCAGCCCAGGACAGTCGGTAAATGGCTACACCTTC. This codes for CASSPGQSVNGYTF. The chain combines TRBV2 with TRBJ1-2, with D tentatively TRBD1 (6 bases). There are 14 residues in the CDR3. V lost 6 bases and J lost 6, with 17 bases in between. CDR1 is SNHLY and CDR2 is FYNNEI in the germline V gene. Full variable domain (outside the CDR3, taken from reference TRBV2 and TRBJ1-2): EPEVTQTPSHQVTQMGQEVILRCVPISNHLYFYWYRQILGQKVEFLVSFYNNEISEKSEIFDDQFSVERPDGSNFTLKIRSTKLEDSAMYFCASSPGQSVNGYTFGSGTRLTVV.

CDR3 region: CASSQSRTGDLNTGELFF. DNA for the CDR3: TGTGCCAGCAGCCAATCCCGGACAGGGGACTTGAACACCGGGGAGCTGTTTTTT. The chain carries TRBV3-1 (or the pseudogene TRBV3-2) and TRBJ2-2; TRBD1 matches at 9 bases. Germline lookup yields CDR1 LGHDT and CDR2 YNNKEL (reference sequence). The CDR3 consists of 18 residues. Germline trimming cut 2 bases from V and 1 base from J; bases unmatched to any gene: 8.

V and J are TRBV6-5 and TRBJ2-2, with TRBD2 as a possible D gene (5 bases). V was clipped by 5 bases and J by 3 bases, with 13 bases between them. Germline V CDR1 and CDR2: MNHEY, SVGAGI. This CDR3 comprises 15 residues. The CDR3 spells CASSPGRVHTGELFF. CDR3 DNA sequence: TGTGCCAGCAGTCCTGGGCGGGTCCACACCGGGGAGCTGTTTTTT.

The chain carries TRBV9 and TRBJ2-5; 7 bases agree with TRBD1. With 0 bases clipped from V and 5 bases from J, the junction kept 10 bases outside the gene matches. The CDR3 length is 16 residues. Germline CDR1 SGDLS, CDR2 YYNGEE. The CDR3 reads CASSVEGQSILETQYF. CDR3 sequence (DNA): TGTGCCAGCAGCGTAGAGGGACAGTCGATTTTGGAGACCCAGTACTTC.

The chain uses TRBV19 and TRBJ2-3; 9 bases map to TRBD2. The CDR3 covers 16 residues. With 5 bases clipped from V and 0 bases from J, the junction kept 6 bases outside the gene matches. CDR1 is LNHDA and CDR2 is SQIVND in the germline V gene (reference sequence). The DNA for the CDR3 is TGTGCCAGTAGTCTAACTGCGGGGGGGAGCACAGATACGCAGTATTTT. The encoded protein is CASSLTAGGSTDTQYF.

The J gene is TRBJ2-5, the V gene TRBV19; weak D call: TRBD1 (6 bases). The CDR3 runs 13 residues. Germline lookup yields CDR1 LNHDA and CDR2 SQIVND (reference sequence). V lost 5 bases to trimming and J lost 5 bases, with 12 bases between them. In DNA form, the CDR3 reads TGTGCCAGTAGTTCAACAGGGCGGGAGACCCAGTACTTC. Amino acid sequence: CASSSTGRETQYF.

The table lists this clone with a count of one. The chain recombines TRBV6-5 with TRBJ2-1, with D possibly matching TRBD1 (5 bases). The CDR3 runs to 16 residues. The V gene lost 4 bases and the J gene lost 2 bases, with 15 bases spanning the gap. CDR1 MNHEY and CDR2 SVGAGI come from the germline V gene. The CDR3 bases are TGTGCCAGCAGTTCCGCCAAGGGGTCCCCCTACAATGAGCAGTTCTTC. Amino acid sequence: CASSSAKGSPYNEQFF.

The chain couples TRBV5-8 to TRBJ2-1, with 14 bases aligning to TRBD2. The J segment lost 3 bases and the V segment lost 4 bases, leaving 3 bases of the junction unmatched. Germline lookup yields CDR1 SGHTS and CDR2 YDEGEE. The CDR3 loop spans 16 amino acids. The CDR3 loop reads CASSLGTSGGYNEQFF. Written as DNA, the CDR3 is TGTGCCAGCAGCCTCGGGACTAGCGGGGGCTACAATGAGCAGTTCTTC.

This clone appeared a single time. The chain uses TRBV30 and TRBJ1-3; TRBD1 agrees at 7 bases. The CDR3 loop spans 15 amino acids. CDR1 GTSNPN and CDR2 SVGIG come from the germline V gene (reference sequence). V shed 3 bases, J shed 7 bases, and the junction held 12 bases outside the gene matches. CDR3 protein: CAWSPTGALLNTIYF. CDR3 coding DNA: TGTGCCTGGAGCCCAACAGGGGCCCTACTTAACACCATATATTTT.

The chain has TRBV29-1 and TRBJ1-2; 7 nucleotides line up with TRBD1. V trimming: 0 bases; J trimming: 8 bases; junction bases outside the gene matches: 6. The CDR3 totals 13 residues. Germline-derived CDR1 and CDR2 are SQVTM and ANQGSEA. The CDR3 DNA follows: TGCAGCGTTGAAGACGACAGGGCGGGCGGCTACACCTTC. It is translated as CSVEDDRAGGYTF.